Below, 28 T cell receptor beta chains from the same sample are listed, as sequenced in a study of T cell repertoires in cytomegalovirus infection (dated by TCRdb to the late 2010s). The reads were generated on an Illumina HiSeq 1500. The public reads were reanalyzed by TCRdb: fastp trimming at Q25, MiXCR alignment, in-frame beta chains only. Each CDR3 protein gets just one entry, which takes the most common genes and DNA from the rows behind it. Counted in this sample were almost 500,000 distinct CDR3 sequences; roughly 10% of them appeared once. The ten largest account for roughly 10% of the sample. Sequencing was done on a sample of PBMCs. The receptors shown here come from a human donor in good health (CMV status not recorded). Some clones in this sample may be carry-over from other donors' samples.

In its sample, this clonotype was seen many times. This chain joins TRBV20-1 and TRBJ1-5; possible D gene TRBD1, 6 bases. Trimming removed 1 base at V and 2 bases at J, with 12 bases between. CDR1 and CDR2 (germline): DFQATT, SNEGSKA (reference sequence). CDR3 length: 15 amino acids. The CDR3 region is CSARAGARGNQPQHF. The CDR3 DNA reads as TGCAGTGCTAGAGCAGGGGCGCGTGGCAATCAGCCCCAGCATTTT.

This clonotype showed up many times. In nucleotides, the CDR3 is TGTGCCAGCAGCTTAACGACCCTAACAGATACGCAGTATTTT. It encodes CASSLTTLTDTQYF. The chain carries TRBV7-2 and TRBJ2-3; D not certain. Between the trimmed V and J ends, which lost 2 bases and 3 bases, there was a span of 9 bases. The germline V gene has CDR1 SGHTA and CDR2 FQGNSA. This CDR3 is built from 14 residues.

This clonotype was picked up a small number of times. The rearrangement links TRBV29-1 to TRBJ2-2; TRBD2 is a possible D gene (6 bases). V lost 4 bases and J 3 bases, leaving 15 bases between the germline ends. The CDR3 loop spans 15 amino acids. CDR1 is SQVTM, CDR2 ANQGSEA, per germline. Here the CDR3 reads CSVGAGLGYTGELFF. DNA of the CDR3: TGCAGCGTTGGAGCGGGCCTGGGGTACACCGGGGAGCTGTTTTTT.

This clonotype has ten or more counts. The rearrangement joins TRBV4-1 to TRBJ1-5, with D hard to call. From germline, CDR1 is MGHRA and CDR2 YSYEKL. V was trimmed by 3 bases and J by 1 base, leaving 16 bases between them. The length of the CDR3 is 17 residues. CDR3 residues: CASSQSPTGISNQPQHF. In DNA form, the CDR3 reads TGCGCCAGCAGCCAGTCCCCAACGGGGATAAGCAATCAGCCCCAGCATTTT.

This clonotype was seen repeatedly, ten times or more. The chain combines TRBV28 with TRBJ2-3; no clear D. V dropped 3 bases and J dropped 6 bases, with 10 bases sitting between them. Germline V gene data show CDR1 as MDHEN and CDR2 as SYDVKM. The CDR3 contains 13 residues. CDR3 residues: CASSFTASDTQYF. The CDR3 nucleotides read TGTGCCAGCAGTTTTACTGCTTCGGATACGCAGTATTTT. The full variable domain, its missing parts supplied by reference TRBV28 and TRBJ2-3, is DVKVTQSSRYLVKRTGEKVFLECVQDMDHENMFWYRQDPGLGLRLIYFSYDVKMKEKGDIPEGYSVSREKKERFSLILESASTNQTSMYLCASSFTASDTQYFGPGTRLTVL.

This clonotype was counted many times. This chain uses TRBV6-5 with TRBJ2-1, with 7 bases fitting TRBD2. With V trimmed by 0 bases and J by 8 bases, 10 bases remained unmatched. This CDR3 contains 16 residues. CDR1 and CDR2 from the germline V gene are MNHEY and SVGAGI. The CDR3 DNA is TGTGCCAGCAGTTACTCCATTTATCTGGCGGGGGATGAGCAGTTCTTC. Protein: CASSYSIYLAGDEQFF.

This clonotype was detected many times. The V gene is TRBV28, the J gene TRBJ1-1; tentative D call: TRBD1 (5 bases). The CDR3 is 12 residues long. Per germline, CDR1 MDHEN and CDR2 SYDVKM. The V end was cut by 6 bases, the J end by 9 bases, with 14 bases between. The CDR3 is CASSSQGLQAFF. The CDR3 DNA sequence: TGTGCCAGCAGCTCGCAGGGACTCCAAGCTTTCTTT.

J is TRBJ1-5 and V is TRBV4-2, with no clear D. Looked up from germline, CDR1 is LGHNA and CDR2 is YNFKEQ. V lost 3 bases and J 1 base, leaving 10 bases between the germline ends. The CDR3 spans 15 residues. This chain's CDR3 is CASSHAGKSNQPQHF. The CDR3 bases are TGTGCCAGCAGCCACGCCGGGAAAAGCAATCAGCCCCAGCATTTT.

Many counts were recorded for this clonotype. CDR3 in DNA: TGTGCCAGCAGCGATATTAGGAGCACAGATACGCAGTATTTT. Protein product: CASSDIRSTDTQYF. The rearrangement uses TRBV7-2 and TRBJ2-3, with D unresolved. Trimming shortened V by 5 bases and J by 0 bases, and 9 bases separated the two germline ends. The CDR3 runs to 14 residues. The germline V gene has CDR1 SGHTA and CDR2 FQGNSA.

The chain joins TRBV5-1 to TRBJ2-3; D not resolved. V was pared by 1 base and J by 2 bases, with 5 bases between. Germline V CDR1 and CDR2: SGHRS, YFSETQ. The CDR3 has 13 amino acids. The CDR3 nucleotides read TGCGCCAGCAGCTTGTGGGACACAGATACGCAGTATTTT. This codes for CASSLWDTDTQYF. The full variable domain, its missing parts supplied by reference TRBV5-1 and TRBJ2-3, is KAGVTQTPRYLIKTRGQQVTLSCSPISGHRSVSWYQQTPGQGLQFLFEYFSETQRNKGNFPGRFSGRQFSNSRSEMNVSTLELGDSALYLCASSLWDTDTQYFGPGTRLTVL.

This clonotype was observed at least ten times. The chain links TRBV3-1 to TRBJ2-1; TRBD2 agrees at 13 bases. The CDR3 totals 16 residues. With V trimmed by 4 bases and J by 9 bases, 9 bases remained unmatched. Germline V gene data show CDR1 as LGHDT and CDR2 as YNNKEL (reference sequence). CDR3 loop: CASSPPGLAGIGEQFF. The CDR3 nucleotides read TGTGCCAGCAGCCCTCCGGGACTAGCGGGAATAGGTGAGCAGTTCTTC.

The J gene is TRBJ2-5, the V gene TRBV19; D is ambiguous. V dropped 5 bases and J dropped 7 bases, with 11 bases sitting between them. Germline V gene lookup returns CDR1 LNHDA and CDR2 SQIVND (reference sequence). The CDR3 runs to 12 residues. CDR3: CASSGWLTTQYF. CDR3 in DNA: TGTGCCAGTAGTGGCTGGTTGACGACCCAGTACTTC.

This clonotype was observed a handful of times. The CDR3 here is CASSSPWGYEQYF. Here the CDR3 DNA reads TGTGCCAGCAGCTCCCCGTGGGGTTACGAGCAGTACTTC. This chain joins TRBV7-9 and TRBJ2-7; D remains ambiguous. The CDR3 extends over 13 amino acids. Trimming took off 4 bases at V and 4 bases at J, with 11 bases between the two ends. The germline CDR1 and CDR2 sequences are SEHNR and FQNEAQ (reference sequence).

This clonotype was seen ten or more times. The chain carries TRBV7-9 and TRBJ2-2; the match to TRBD2 covers 7 bases. The germline CDR1 and CDR2 sequences are SEHNR and FQNEAQ (reference sequence). This CDR3 contains 15 residues. The V gene end was trimmed by 4 bases and the J gene end by 3 bases; junction bases not matched to a gene: 5. The CDR3 is CASSSTSRHTGELFF. CDR3 DNA: TGTGCCAGCAGCTCGACTAGCCGACACACCGGGGAGCTGTTTTTT.

The genes are TRBV5-1 and TRBJ1-2, with no clear D. Germline lookup yields CDR1 SGHRS and CDR2 YFSETQ. The CDR3 sequence is 13 residues long. The ends were cut back, 2 bases at V and 6 bases at J, with 11 bases in the middle. The CDR3 DNA sequence: TGCGCCAGCAGCTTTTCGTTGCAGGATGGCTACACCTTC. This translates into CASSFSLQDGYTF.

V and J are TRBV11-2 and TRBJ1-1; TRBD1 might be the D (6 bases). The germline V gene has CDR1 SGHAT and CDR2 FQNNGV. The CDR3 has 16 residues. Trimming stripped 3 bases from V and 4 bases from J, with 18 bases between. CDR3 nucleotides: TGTGCCAGCAGCTTGCTCAAACAGGGAATGAGCACTGAAGCTTTCTTT. This codes for CASSLLKQGMSTEAFF.

V is TRBV7-9 and J is TRBJ2-1, with 10 bases that match TRBD2. The germline CDR1 and CDR2 sequences are SEHNR and FQNEAQ (reference sequence). The ends lost 5 bases at V and 7 bases at J; junction bases unmatched: 11. This CDR3 comprises 16 residues. CDR3 DNA: TGTGCCAGCAGCAGCCCAGGAGCGGGAGGGCTTAATGAGCAGTTCTTC. Translated, it gives CASSSPGAGGLNEQFF.

This clonotype was recorded at least ten times. This chain uses TRBV7-2 with TRBJ1-3; a possible D gene is TRBD1 (5 bases). The CDR3 loop spans 16 amino acids. Trimming cost V 4 bases and J 0 bases, with 13 bases left between them. The germline V gene encodes CDR1 SGHTA and CDR2 FQGNSA. CDR3 bases: TGTGCCAGCAGCTCTACGACAGCGAGCTCTGGAAACACCATATATTTT. Amino acid sequence: CASSSTTASSGNTIYF.

The rearrangement links TRBV2 to TRBJ1-1; D might be TRBD1 (5 bases). The length of the CDR3 is 14 residues. Germline CDR1 is SNHLY and CDR2 is FYNNEI. V lost 8 bases and J lost 2, with 15 bases in between. The CDR3 nucleotides read TGTGCCAGCCCCCCAGGGCCGGTAAACACTGAAGCTTTCTTT. Translated, it gives CASPPGPVNTEAFF.

CDR3 DNA sequence: TGTGCCAGCAGCTTTGGGGGGGACCTCCAAGAGACCCAGTACTTC. Its translation: CASSFGGDLQETQYF. The genes are TRBV7-6 and TRBJ2-5; TRBD2 aligns across 7 bases. The germline V gene encodes CDR1 SGHVS and CDR2 FNYEAQ. Trimming cost V 3 bases and J 1 base; bases outside gene matches: 5. The CDR3 length is 15 residues.

This clonotype occurred a few times. This sequence joins TRBV19 and TRBJ1-2; TRBD1 might be the D (5 bases). Trimming took 3 bases from V and 8 from J, leaving 16 bases between them. CDR3 length: 14 amino acids. Germline CDR1 LNHDA, CDR2 SQIVND (reference sequence). This CDR3 is CASSIQGTERGYTF. The CDR3 DNA is TGTGCCAGTAGTATCCAAGGGACCGAGCGGGGCTACACCTTC.

Many counts were recorded for this clonotype. The J gene is TRBJ1-3, the V gene TRBV20-1; maybe TRBD1 (5 bases). CDR3 length equals 14 residues. The germline gives CDR1 DFQATT, CDR2 SNEGSKA (reference sequence). The V end was cut by 1 base, the J end by 8 bases, with 15 bases between. CDR3 in DNA: TGCAGTGCTAGAGCGGACACCGCCCACGACACCATATATTTT. Its protein product is CSARADTAHDTIYF.

Many counts were recorded for this clonotype. This rearrangement joins TRBV6-4 to TRBJ1-1; the D is unclear. The length of the CDR3 is 16 residues. Trimming pared 0 bases from V and 0 bases from J, leaving 11 bases between. Germline CDR1 MRHNA, CDR2 SNTAGT. The chain's CDR3 is CASSDSIRPMNTEAFF. In DNA form, the CDR3 reads TGTGCCAGCAGTGACTCTATCAGACCCATGAACACTGAAGCTTTCTTT.

As for this clonotype: A much larger clonotype is one base distant, so this may be a read error. The chain is built from TRBV5-6 and TRBJ2-7; 9 positions match TRBD1. Per the germline V gene, CDR1 is SGHDT and CDR2 is YYEEEE. The CDR3 runs 19 residues. CDR3 nucleotides: TGTGCCAGCAGCTTGGTCTGGGACAGGGTGTATGCACTCGACTACAAGCAGTACTTC. Amino acid sequence: CASSLVWDRVYALDYKQYF.

In its sample, this clonotype was seen many times. J is TRBJ1-5 and V is TRBV12-3 or TRBV12-4; TRBD1 agrees at 8 bases. V was clipped by 4 bases and J by 6 bases; unmatched bases: 8. This CDR3 comprises 15 residues. The CDR3 loop reads CASSSRQGTGQPQHF. The CDR3 DNA sequence: TGTGCCAGCAGTTCCCGACAGGGGACCGGTCAGCCCCAGCATTTT.

This clonotype was recorded at least ten times. The J gene is TRBJ2-3, the V gene TRBV7-2; 7 nucleotides line up with TRBD2. The germline CDR1 and CDR2 sequences are SGHTA and FQGNSA. The length of the CDR3 is 17 residues. V trimming: 3 bases; J trimming: 0 bases; junction bases outside the gene matches: 9. CDR3 in DNA: TGTGCCAGCAGCTTTCCGGCGGGAGACCTTAGCACAGATACGCAGTATTTT. Encoded protein: CASSFPAGDLSTDTQYF.

This clonotype was detected only a few times. The chain has TRBV5-1 and TRBJ2-7; D may be TRBD2 (5 bases). V was cut by 4 bases and J by 3 bases, with 17 bases left in between. From germline, CDR1 is SGHRS and CDR2 YFSETQ. The CDR3 length is 15 residues. This CDR3 is CASSHPSTDRYEQYF. CDR3 DNA sequence: TGCGCCAGCAGCCACCCTAGCACGGACCGCTACGAGCAGTACTTC.

The chain couples TRBV24-1 to TRBJ2-2; no clear D. The CDR3 totals 11 residues. V was pared by 4 bases and J by 7 bases, with 3 bases between. The V gene's germline CDR1 is KGHDR and CDR2 SFDVKD. For the CDR3, the DNA is TGTGCCACCAGTGAATACGGGGAGCTGTTTTTT. Encoded protein: CATSEYGELFF.